This TCR beta chain originates from a study of T cell responses to AZD1222 COVID-19 vaccine. Produced via immunoSEQ multiplex PCR; TCRdb's table is partial and in-frame only. Here the sample spans 150,000 to 250,000 clones, around 93% being singletons. Germline CDR1 and CDR2: ENHRY and SYGVKD. Trimming shortened V by 11 bases and J by 2 bases, and 9 bases separated the two germline ends. The CDR3 covers 11 residues. This clone came up once. This sequence was found in an adult who received the AZD1222 COVID-19 vaccine. The source material was peripheral blood, sampled 28 days after the second AZD1222 dose. V gene TRBV10-3 combines with J gene TRBJ1-1, with unresolved D. The CDR3 DNA reads TGTGCCGTGAAGGATAACACTGAAGCTTTCTTT. This gives the protein CAVKDNTEAFF.